The following is a T cell receptor beta chain sequence with its context. Here immunoSEQ multiplex PCR was the method, and the copy in TCRdb shows in-frame clones only, minus some. The table lists about 92,000 clones, roughly 80% of them singletons. This sample was included in a study of blood T cell repertoires in COVID-19. The V end was cut by 5 bases, the J end by 0 bases, with 7 bases between. There are 13 residues in the CDR3. From germline, CDR1 is SEHNR and CDR2 FQNEAQ (reference sequence). V gene TRBV7-9 combines with J gene TRBJ1-2; no reliable D call. Sequences were obtained from peripheral blood. The sequence came from an elderly woman with active or convalescent COVID-19. CDR3 region: CASSPATNYGYTF. CDR3 DNA: TGTGCCAGCAGCCCTGCTACTAACTATGGCTACACCTTC.